This T cell receptor (beta chain) was identified in a study of blood T cell repertoires in COVID-19. Study-wide context: Samples representing acute and convalescent COVID-19 were sourced from the United States, Italy and Spain. PBMCs, B-cell-depleted T cells, or T cells were the source of the cDNA or gDNA that made up the material.

Per the original methods: Scientists estimated how many nucleated cells there were by amplifying reference gene primers. Libraries were prepared by immunoSEQ multiplex PCR; TCRdb keeps only in-frame clonotypes and omits some of them. That table furnishes V, J and clone size, whereas the DNA furnished D and trimming. Altogether roughly 120,000 clones are present, about 86% being singletons, with the ten largest covering roughly 7.9%. Trimming stripped 6 bases from V and 0 bases from J, with 4 bases between. Germline loops: CDR1 DFQATT, CDR2 SNEGSKA (reference sequence). The CDR3 is 11 residues long. The chain combines TRBV20-1 with TRBJ2-3; no definite D call. The TCR sequence derives from a man in his 70s who had recovered from COVID-19. The source material was peripheral blood. CDR3 in DNA: TGCAGTGCGAGCAGCACAGATACGCAGTATTTT. It specifies CSASSTDTQYF.